The 16 T cell receptor beta chains below come from one sample, sequenced in a study of shared clonotypes between healthy human individuals. The protocol was immunoSEQ multiplex PCR, while the TCRdb copy is restricted to in-frame clones and leaves out a portion. The top ten clones hold more than 0.9% of a sample with about 1,500,000 clones, more than 95% of them seen once. The sequenced sample consisted of naive CD4+ T cells sorted from blood. Subset defined: CD45RA+ positively selected. The source of these receptors is a man between 25 and 39 years old in good health.

The chain combines TRBV2 with TRBJ1-5; TRBD1 matches 9 bases. Germline trimming cut 5 bases from V and 4 bases from J; bases unmatched to any gene: 12. The germline CDR1 and CDR2 sequences are SNHLY and FYNNEI. The CDR3 is made up of 17 amino acids. CDR3 amino acids: CASSRYRRTGENQPQHF. The DNA of the CDR3 is TGTGCCAGCAGTAGATATAGGCGGACAGGGGAAAATCAGCCCCAGCATTTT.

The chain joins TRBV5-1 to TRBJ2-7, with 7 bases matching TRBD1. This CDR3 is 18 amino acids long. V gave up 0 bases and J gave up 3 bases; unmatched junction bases: 15. Germline-derived CDR1 and CDR2 are SGHRS and YFSETQ. CDR3: CASSLESTPGQRFYEQYF. CDR3 bases: TGCGCCAGCAGCTTGGAGTCGACACCGGGACAGAGATTCTACGAGCAGTACTTC.

The chain combines TRBV5-1 with TRBJ1-4, with D perhaps TRBD1 (5 bases). This CDR3 spans 18 amino acids. V lost 0 bases to trimming and J lost 0 bases, with 15 bases between them. The V gene's germline CDR1 is SGHRS and CDR2 YFSETQ. CDR3 in DNA: TGCGCCAGCAGCTTGGAGAGGGGTAGTAGGGCAACTAATGAAAAACTGTTTTTT. Protein product: CASSLERGSRATNEKLFF.

V and J are TRBV2 and TRBJ2-5; 10 nucleotides match TRBD1. V trimming: 4 bases; J trimming: 2 bases; junction bases outside the gene matches: 1. Germline V gene sequence: CDR1 SNHLY, CDR2 FYNNEI. This CDR3 has 14 residues. The CDR3 bases are TGTGCCAGCAGTGGACAGGGGGCTCAAGAGACCCAGTACTTC. Protein product: CASSGQGAQETQYF.

This chain links TRBV7-3 with TRBJ2-1; D is possibly TRBD1 (6 bases). Germline V gene lookup returns CDR1 SGHTA and CDR2 FQGTGA. This CDR3 has 13 residues. Trimming took off 3 bases at V and 6 bases at J, with 9 bases between the two ends. The CDR3 DNA reads as TGTGCCAGCAGCTTGGGGGCCTTCAATGAGCAGTTCTTC. This translates into CASSLGAFNEQFF.

In nucleotides, the CDR3 is TGTGCCAGCAGCTTGACAGGGGCCCTCTCCTACGAGCAGTACTTC. Its protein product is CASSLTGALSYEQYF. This sequence joins TRBV7-9 and TRBJ2-7; 8 bases are shared with TRBD1. This CDR3 has 15 amino acids. CDR1 and CDR2 (germline): SEHNR, FQNEAQ (reference sequence). J was trimmed by 0 bases and V by 3 bases; bases with no gene match: 4.

The count of this clone is one. The chain has TRBV10-3 and TRBJ2-2; TRBD2 aligns across 9 bases. Germline loops: CDR1 ENHRY, CDR2 SYGVKD. The CDR3 length is 16 residues. V shed 3 bases, J shed 0 bases, and the junction held 2 bases outside the gene matches. The CDR3 reads CAISDGLATNTGELFF. The CDR3 nucleotides are TGTGCCATCAGTGACGGACTAGCGACGAACACCGGGGAGCTGTTTTTT.

The chain recombines TRBV7-3 with TRBJ1-4; possibly TRBD1 for D (5 bases). Trimming removed 1 base at V and 12 bases at J, with 12 bases between. The length of the CDR3 is 13 residues. Germline CDR1 and CDR2: SGHTA and FQGTGA. CDR3 loop: CASSLNYGGELFF. Here the CDR3 DNA reads TGTGCCAGCAGCTTAAACTATGGAGGGGAACTGTTTTTT.

Comments on this clone: The sample carries other DNA sequences with the same CDR3. The chain is built from TRBV5-1 and TRBJ2-5, with D possibly being TRBD1 (6 bases). The germline V and J ends were trimmed by 4 bases and 5 bases, with 9 bases remaining between them. Germline CDR1 reads SGHRS; CDR2 reads YFSETQ. This CDR3 has 12 residues. The CDR3: CASSPQGETQYF. The CDR3 DNA reads TGCGCCAGCAGCCCCCAGGGGGAGACCCAGTACTTC.

The chain combines TRBV10-3 with TRBJ2-1; D may be TRBD1 (5 bases). This CDR3 is 12 amino acids long. Between the trimmed V and J ends, which lost 3 bases and 6 bases, there was a span of 6 bases. Germline lookup yields CDR1 ENHRY and CDR2 SYGVKD. CDR3 bases: TGTGCCATCAGTGATAGGGGCAATGAGCAGTTCTTC. It yields the protein CAISDRGNEQFF.

V usage is TRBV14 and J usage is TRBJ2-7; no clear D. CDR1 and CDR2 (germline): SGHDN, FVKESK. V lost 6 bases to trimming and J lost 0 bases, with 9 bases between them. CDR3 length: 13 amino acids. The CDR3 is CASSPVGSYEQYF. The CDR3 nucleotides read TGTGCCAGCAGTCCCGTGGGCTCCTACGAGCAGTACTTC.

The chain has TRBV28 and TRBJ1-1; 9 bases fit TRBD1. Trimming removed 9 bases from V and 2 bases from J; junction bases left unmatched: 10. This CDR3 has 15 amino acids. Per germline, CDR1 MDHEN and CDR2 SYDVKM. The CDR3 reads CASRPLGQGNTEAFF. CDR3 DNA sequence: TGTGCCAGTCGTCCTCTGGGACAGGGAAACACTGAAGCTTTCTTT.

A remark on this clone: The sample holds other DNA sequences that translate to the same CDR3. The chain employs TRBV9 and TRBJ2-1; no clear D. The CDR3 is made up of 15 amino acids. Germline assignment: CDR1 SGDLS and CDR2 YYNGEE. With 0 bases removed from V and 0 bases from J, the gap between germline ends came to 7 bases. This chain's CDR3 is CASSVGQSSYNEQFF. As DNA, the CDR3 is TGTGCCAGCAGCGTAGGGCAAAGCTCCTACAATGAGCAGTTCTTC.

The chain carries TRBV5-5 and TRBJ1-1; 8 positions agree with TRBD1. The germline V gene has CDR1 SGHKS and CDR2 YYEKEE (reference sequence). V shed 4 bases, J shed 4 bases, and the junction held 12 bases outside the gene matches. CDR3 size: 16 residues. This chain's CDR3 is CASSRGQGSWGTEAFF. The CDR3 region has the DNA TGTGCCAGCAGCCGTGGACAGGGTAGTTGGGGCACTGAAGCTTTCTTT.

This chain connects TRBV5-6 to TRBJ2-5; D is unresolved. CDR1 is SGHDT, CDR2 YYEEEE, per germline. This CDR3 comprises 12 residues. The ends were cut back, 4 bases at V and 3 bases at J, with 7 bases in the middle. The chain's CDR3 is CASSHTKETQYF. The CDR3 region has the DNA TGTGCCAGCAGCCATACCAAAGAGACCCAGTACTTC. The whole variable domain, remainder taken from reference TRBV5-6 and TRBJ2-5, is DAGVTQSPTHLIKTRGQQVTLRCSPKSGHDTVSWYQQALGQGPQFIFQYYEEEERQRGNFPDRFSGHQFPNYSSELNVNALLLGDSALYLCASSHTKETQYFGPGTRLLVL.

This chain joins TRBV2 and TRBJ2-1; D is unclear. The CDR3 has 16 residues. Germline-derived CDR1 and CDR2 are SNHLY and FYNNEI. The V gene lost 0 bases and the J gene lost 0 bases, with 9 bases spanning the gap. This CDR3 reads CASSEALPSSYNEQFF. In DNA form, the CDR3 reads TGTGCCAGCAGTGAAGCGCTTCCCAGCTCCTACAATGAGCAGTTCTTC.